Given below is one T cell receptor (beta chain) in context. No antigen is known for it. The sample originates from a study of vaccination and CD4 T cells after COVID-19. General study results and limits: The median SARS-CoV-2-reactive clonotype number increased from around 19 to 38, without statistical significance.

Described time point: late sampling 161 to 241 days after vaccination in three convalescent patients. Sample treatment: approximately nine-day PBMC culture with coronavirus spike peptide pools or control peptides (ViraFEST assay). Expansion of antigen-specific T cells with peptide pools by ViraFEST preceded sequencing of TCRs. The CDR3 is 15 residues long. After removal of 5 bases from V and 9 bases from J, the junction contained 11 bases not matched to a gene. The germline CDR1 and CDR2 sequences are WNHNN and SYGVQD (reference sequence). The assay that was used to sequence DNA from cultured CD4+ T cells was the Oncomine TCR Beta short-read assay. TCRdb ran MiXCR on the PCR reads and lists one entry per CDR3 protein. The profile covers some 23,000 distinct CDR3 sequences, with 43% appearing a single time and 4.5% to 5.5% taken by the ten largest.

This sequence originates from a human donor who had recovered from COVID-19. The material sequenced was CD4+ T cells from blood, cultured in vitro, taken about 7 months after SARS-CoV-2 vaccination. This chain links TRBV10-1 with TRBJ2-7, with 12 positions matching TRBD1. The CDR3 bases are TGCGCCAGCAGTCCCCGATCCGGGACAGGGGGCGGGCAGTACTTC. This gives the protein CASSPRSGTGGGQYF.